The 23 T cell receptor beta chains given below trace back to one sample, sequenced in a study of prognosis after radiotherapy for stage I lung cancer. Genomic DNA provided the template from which TCR beta CDR3 was amplified by two-round multiplex PCR. Amplification in first-round PCR relied on primers specific to each TRBV and TRBJ gene. TCRdb re-derived calls from the multiplex PCR reads in MiXCR, one entry per CDR3 protein. The table lists over 12,000 distinct CDR3 sequences, approximately 30% of them singletons. The sequences come from PBMCs, collected before or after stereotactic body radiation therapy (not recorded which). All receptors come from a donor older than 45 with non-small cell lung cancer.

This clonotype is categorized as medium-sized (0.01 to 0.1%). V gene TRBV2 combines with J gene TRBJ1-5; D ambiguous. CDR3 size: 14 residues. Germline V CDR1 and CDR2: SNHLY, FYNNEI. Trimming removed 6 bases at V and 4 bases at J, with 13 bases between. The CDR3: CASSYRTVNQPQHF. The CDR3 coding sequence is TGTGCCAGCAGCTACCGGACCGTTAATCAGCCCCAGCATTTT.

This clonotype occurred many times. The CDR3 DNA reads TGCGCCAGCAGCCAAACGCCAGGACAGGGACGGGGTCAGCCCCAGCATTTT. Translation: CASSQTPGQGRGQPQHF. The chain combines TRBV4-1 with TRBJ1-5; 8 bases are a match to TRBD1. V shed 2 bases and J 6 bases; nucleotides not matched to a gene: 12. The V gene's germline CDR1 is MGHRA and CDR2 YSYEKL. The CDR3 has 17 amino acids.

With respect to this clonotype: Just one base apart from a much larger clone, this may be a read error. The rearrangement joins TRBV4-2 to TRBJ2-1; no reliable D call. V lost 5 bases to trimming and J lost 7 bases, with 15 bases between them. The V gene's germline CDR1 is LGHNA and CDR2 YNFKEQ. CDR3 length equals 14 residues. The CDR3 DNA is TGTGCCAGCAGCACTGGGAAGGGTAATAATGAGCAGTTCTTC. Translation gives CASSTGKGNNEQFF.

This clonotype was counted ten times or more. V is TRBV20-1 and J is TRBJ2-2; D possibly corresponds to TRBD2 (7 bases). CDR3 length: 16 residues. Germline CDR1 reads DFQATT; CDR2 reads SNEGSKA (reference sequence). V dropped 1 base and J dropped 3 bases, with 15 bases sitting between them. The CDR3, as DNA: TGCAGTGCTAGAGCCGCGAGGGGGGGACACACCGGGGAGCTGTTTTTT. Amino acid sequence: CSARAARGGHTGELFF.

The rearrangement uses TRBV5-1 and TRBJ1-6; D is unclear. CDR3 length equals 16 residues. V was clipped by 2 bases and J by 5 bases, with 14 bases between them. Germline V gene sequence: CDR1 SGHRS, CDR2 YFSETQ. The CDR3 is CASSLGSPMNNSPLHF. DNA for the CDR3: TGCGCCAGCAGCTTAGGATCCCCAATGAATAATTCACCCCTCCACTTT.

As concerns this clonotype: Relative to the germline gene, one junction end is altered; a read error may explain this. This chain links TRBV15 with TRBJ1-5; D call uncertain. The CDR3 has 13 amino acids. Germline V gene data show CDR1 as LNHNV and CDR2 as YYDKDF (reference sequence). This chain's CDR3 is CPTSRWVPGPQHF. CDR3 nucleotide sequence: TGTCCCACCAGCAGATGGGTCCCTGGACCCCAGCATTTT.

This clonotype is medium-sized by share. The V gene is TRBV27, the J gene TRBJ2-7, with TRBD2 matching 9 bases. Per the germline V gene, CDR1 is MNHEY and CDR2 is SMNVEV (reference sequence). The CDR3 is 16 residues long. With V trimmed by 7 bases and J by 3 bases, 13 bases remained unmatched. The CDR3 coding sequence is TGTGCCAGCACCCGACCGAGGACTAGCGAGCACTACGAGCAGTACTTC. Encoded protein: CASTRPRTSEHYEQYF.

This clonotype is medium-sized by share. V and J are TRBV5-1 and TRBJ2-2, with 7 nucleotides matching TRBD2. J lost 7 bases, V lost 6 bases, and 12 bases had no gene match. The CDR3 covers 15 residues. The V gene's germline CDR1 is SGHRS and CDR2 YFSETQ. The CDR3 DNA is TGCGCCAGCAACGTCGGGGCGGGAGTTTACGGGGAGCTGTTTTTT. Protein: CASNVGAGVYGELFF.

At least ten counts were recorded for this clonotype. The CDR3 reads CASSNPGQATSGNTIYF. CDR3 sequence (DNA): TGTGCCAGTAGTAACCCGGGACAGGCAACTTCTGGAAACACCATATATTTT. J is TRBJ1-3 and V is TRBV19; 8 positions match TRBD1. Germline V gene lookup returns CDR1 LNHDA and CDR2 SQIVND (reference sequence). The V gene end was trimmed by 4 bases and the J gene end by 1 base; junction bases not matched to a gene: 9. This CDR3 region has 17 residues.

J is TRBJ2-7 and V is TRBV28; D possibly corresponds to TRBD2 (6 bases). CDR1 is MDHEN and CDR2 is SYDVKM in the germline V gene. There are 13 residues in the CDR3. V was trimmed by 8 bases and J by 4 bases, leaving 15 bases between them. In nucleotides, the CDR3 is TGTGCCAGCCCCGGGAGTTTAAGTTACGAGCAGTACTTC. Its translation: CASPGSLSYEQYF.

The chain employs TRBV5-4 and TRBJ1-2, with D possibly being TRBD1 (5 bases). The CDR3 length is 14 residues. Germline values: CDR1 SGHNT, CDR2 YYREEE (reference sequence). Trimming cost V 5 bases and J 5 bases, with 16 bases left between them. The CDR3 loop is CASRQAQGGYGYTF. In DNA, the CDR3 is TGTGCCAGCAGACAAGCTCAGGGAGGGTATGGCTACACCTTC. The full variable domain, with the rest looked up from reference TRBV5-4 and TRBJ1-2, is ETGVTQSPTHLIKTRGQQVTLRCSSQSGHNTVSWYQQALGQGPQFIFQYYREEENGRGNFPPRFSGLQFPNYSSELNVNALELDDSALYLCASRQAQGGYGYTFGSGTRLTVV.

This clonotype was counted ten times or more. The chain links TRBV5-4 to TRBJ2-5, with 10 bases matching TRBD2. The germline V gene has CDR1 SGHNT and CDR2 YYREEE (reference sequence). V dropped 0 bases and J dropped 4; count of bases not matched to a gene: 6. The CDR3 is 16 residues long. Written as DNA, the CDR3 is TGTGCCAGCAGCTTGGTTTCTAGCGGGAGAGGAGAGACCCAGTACTTC. Encoded protein: CASSLVSSGRGETQYF.

Sample share makes this clonotype medium-sized (0.01 to 0.1%). The chain's CDR3 is CASSLRLAGGPTGELFF. In DNA, the CDR3 is TGTGCCAGCAGTTTACGTCTAGCGGGAGGGCCCACCGGGGAGCTGTTTTTT. J is TRBJ2-2 and V is TRBV12-3 or TRBV12-4; 12 nucleotides match TRBD2. The ends lost 2 bases at V and 4 bases at J; junction bases unmatched: 5. The CDR3 is 17 residues long.

This clonotype was counted at least ten times. This chain links TRBV28 with TRBJ1-2; D perhaps matches TRBD1 (6 bases). Germline CDR1 is MDHEN and CDR2 is SYDVKM. V lost 6 bases and J lost 7, with 24 bases in between. The CDR3 loop spans 16 amino acids. The CDR3 region is CASSLTMGGKGGGYTF. In DNA form, the CDR3 reads TGTGCCAGCAGCCTAACTATGGGGGGTAAAGGGGGTGGCTACACCTTC.

As regards this clonotype: A far larger clone differs by one base, so this is likely a read error. The chain uses TRBV7-3 and TRBJ1-1; D may be TRBD1 (6 bases). V lost 0 bases and J lost 11, with 13 bases in between. The CDR3 consists of 13 residues. Germline loops: CDR1 SGHTA, CDR2 FQGTGA. The DNA of the CDR3 is TGTGCCAGCAGCTTAACGCGTGGCAGGGGTGCTTTCTTT. It codes for CASSLTRGRGAFF.

This clonotype was observed at least ten times. The chain uses TRBV3-1 and TRBJ1-1; TRBD1 matches 7 bases. The CDR3 runs to 15 residues. Germline trimming cut 2 bases from V and 2 bases from J; bases unmatched to any gene: 5. Germline CDR1 LGHDT, CDR2 YNNKEL (reference sequence). The CDR3 reads CASSQSTGENTEAFF. The CDR3 region has the DNA TGTGCCAGCAGCCAATCAACAGGGGAAAACACTGAAGCTTTCTTT.

In its sample, this clonotype was seen many times. V is TRBV19 and J is TRBJ2-7; a weak D match, TRBD2 (6 bases). The CDR3 length is 14 residues. The germline V gene has CDR1 LNHDA and CDR2 SQIVND (reference sequence). V lost 4 bases and J lost 2, with 12 bases in between. Here the CDR3 DNA reads TGTGCCAGTAGTAAGGAGGGACGGGCCTACGAGCAGTACTTC. It codes for CASSKEGRAYEQYF.

Concerning this clonotype: Since a far larger clone is one base different, this is likely a read error. The J gene is TRBJ2-5, the V gene TRBV18; TRBD2 matches at 10 bases. The DNA end favors TRBJ2-1, so the J call may be wrong. This CDR3 has 16 amino acids. Germline CDR1 KGHSH, CDR2 LQKENI. CDR3 DNA sequence: TGTGCCAGCTCACCACCTCGGCTAGCGGGAGAGAATGAGCAGTTCTTC. Protein: CASSPPRLAGENEQFF.

Many counts were recorded for this clonotype. This chain links TRBV4-1 with TRBJ2-7; 10 nucleotides match TRBD2. Germline loops: CDR1 MGHRA, CDR2 YSYEKL. The CDR3 spans 17 residues. J gave up 2 bases and V 0 bases, and 7 bases lay outside the gene matches. The CDR3 protein is CASSQDFGTSVTYEQYF. CDR3 nucleotide sequence: TGCGCCAGCAGCCAAGATTTTGGGACTAGCGTCACCTACGAGCAGTACTTC.

This clonotype has at least ten counts. The rearrangement joins TRBV9 to TRBJ2-3; 8 bases are shared with TRBD2. This CDR3 has 15 residues. V lost 4 bases and J lost 1; bases outside the gene matches: 5. Looked up from germline, CDR1 is SGDLS and CDR2 is YYNGEE. This chain's CDR3 is CASSPLTSGTDTQYF. The CDR3 nucleotides are TGTGCCAGCAGCCCTTTGACTAGCGGCACAGATACGCAGTATTTT.

This clonotype was counted at least ten times. The chain carries TRBV10-3 and TRBJ2-7; no definite D call. Trimming left V 8 bases short and J 1 base short, with 9 bases between. Germline V gene sequence: CDR1 ENHRY, CDR2 SYGVKD. The CDR3 has 12 residues. The CDR3 sequence is CAIAAQSYEQYF. CDR3 sequence (DNA): TGTGCCATCGCCGCCCAGTCCTACGAGCAGTACTTC.

The sample holds many counts of this clonotype. The chain recombines TRBV18 with TRBJ1-1; TRBD1 agrees at 10 bases. This CDR3 region has 15 residues. Germline CDR1 is KGHSH and CDR2 is LQKENI. V lost 6 bases and J lost 0; bases outside the gene matches: 4. DNA for the CDR3: TGTGCCAGCTCGAGAGGGACAGGGGTGAACACTGAAGCTTTCTTT. This codes for CASSRGTGVNTEAFF. Full variable domain (rest looked up from reference TRBV18 and TRBJ1-1): NAGVMQNPRHLVRRRGQEARLRCSPMKGHSHVYWYRQLPEEGLKFMVYLQKENIIDESGMPKERFSAEFPKEGPSILRIQQVVRGDSAAYFCASSRGTGVNTEAFFGQGTRLTVV.

Concerning this clonotype itself: A far larger clone is one base from this, pointing to a likely read error. J is TRBJ2-6 and V is TRBV6-1; possibly TRBD1 for D (5 bases). Germline CDR1 MNHNS, CDR2 SASEGT. This CDR3 is 17 amino acids long. Here the CDR3 DNA reads TGTGCCAGCTCACCATTTTACACGGAGTCTGGGGCCAACGTCCTGAATTTC. It encodes CASSPFYTESGANVLNF.